Presented here are 11 T cell receptor beta chains from one specimen sequenced in a study of response to subunit inactivated influenza vaccine. TCRdb used MiXCR to reprocess the RT-PCR reads, holding one entry per CDR3 protein. The table records a few hundred thousand distinct CDR3 sequences, less than 25% of them present only once. Sequencing was performed on PBMCs from blood, taken less than 22 months after vaccination. Receptors were obtained from a man in his fifties or sixties who received an inactivated influenza vaccine.

This clonotype was observed at least ten times. The genes are TRBV7-6 and TRBJ1-1; D uncertain. The germline V gene encodes CDR1 SGHVS and CDR2 FNYEAQ. The CDR3 is made up of 13 amino acids. The V and J ends lost 1 base and 2 bases respectively, with 5 bases between them. The CDR3 spells CASSLEENTEAFF. DNA of the CDR3: TGTGCCAGCAGCTTAGAAGAAAACACTGAAGCTTTCTTT.

The chain uses TRBV12-3 or TRBV12-4 and TRBJ2-1; D is undetermined. This CDR3 comprises 14 residues. V was shortened by 4 bases and J by 5 bases, with 12 bases between the two germline ends. CDR3 region: CASSSFGIHNEQFF. The CDR3 DNA follows: TGTGCCAGCAGTTCGTTCGGTATACACAATGAGCAGTTCTTC.

The CDR3 region is CASSTNGPARETQYF. CDR3 coding DNA: TGTGCCAGCAGCACAAATGGACCGGCCAGGGAGACCCAGTACTTC. V usage is TRBV7-2 and J usage is TRBJ2-5; unclear D gene. The V and J ends lost 5 bases and 5 bases respectively, with 18 bases between them. Per germline, CDR1 SGHTA and CDR2 FQGNSA. The CDR3 totals 15 residues.

This clonotype was recorded a few times. The chain links TRBV9 to TRBJ2-7; TRBD2 matches at 10 bases. V trimming: 4 bases; J trimming: 3 bases; junction bases outside the gene matches: 4. The germline V gene has CDR1 SGDLS and CDR2 YYNGEE. The CDR3 is made up of 14 amino acids. The CDR3 sequence is CASSTSGDYYEQYF. For the CDR3, the DNA is TGTGCCAGCAGCACTAGCGGGGACTACTACGAGCAGTACTTC.

This clonotype was seen a few times. The V and J genes are TRBV28 and TRBJ2-6; D remains unclear. Germline CDR1 and CDR2: MDHEN and SYDVKM. V lost 6 bases and J lost 0, with 6 bases in between. CDR3 size: 14 residues. CDR3 sequence: CASSQSSGANVLTF. The CDR3 nucleotides are TGTGCCAGCAGCCAGAGCTCTGGGGCCAACGTCCTGACTTTC.

This clonotype was seen ten or more times. V usage is TRBV10-3 and J usage is TRBJ2-1; 10 bases line up with TRBD1. This CDR3 has 17 residues. Germline V gene lookup returns CDR1 ENHRY and CDR2 SYGVKD. The ends lost 6 bases at V and 3 bases at J; junction bases unmatched: 11. CDR3 in amino acids: CAISPGQGINYYNEQFF. CDR3 sequence (DNA): TGTGCCATCAGCCCGGGACAGGGGATCAACTACTACAATGAGCAGTTCTTC.

The gene calls are TRBV6-1 and TRBJ2-4, with TRBD2 as a possible D gene (5 bases). The CDR3 extends over 16 amino acids. The V end lost 6 bases, the J end lost 0 bases, and 15 bases lay between the germline ends. Germline CDR1 and CDR2: MNHNS and SASEGT. DNA for the CDR3: TGTGCCAGCAGGTCGGGGTCAGGTCTAGCCAAAAACATTCAGTACTTC. This gives the protein CASRSGSGLAKNIQYF.

This clonotype was observed a handful of times. CDR3 sequence reads: CASTSRDRGRGVGYTF. The CDR3 region has the DNA TGTGCCAGCACCTCCCGGGACAGGGGTAGAGGGGTTGGCTACACCTTC. This sequence joins TRBV6-1 and TRBJ1-2; TRBD1 matches 10 bases. The V gene end was trimmed by 7 bases and the J gene end by 7 bases; junction bases not matched to a gene: 15. This CDR3 spans 16 amino acids. The germline V gene encodes CDR1 MNHNS and CDR2 SASEGT.

This clonotype has more than one count but fewer than ten. The rearrangement links TRBV28 to TRBJ2-7, with 8 bases that match TRBD1. The CDR3 runs to 14 residues. V lost 6 bases, J lost 3 bases, and 7 bases stayed unmatched. Germline loops: CDR1 MDHEN, CDR2 SYDVKM. CDR3 region: CASSRTGGRYEQYF. Here the CDR3 DNA reads TGTGCCAGCAGCAGAACAGGGGGACGCTACGAGCAGTACTTC.

This clonotype has a count of ten or more. The chain carries TRBV20-1 and TRBJ1-6, with 7 bases identical to TRBD1. Trimming removed 3 bases from V and 6 bases from J; junction bases left unmatched: 5. The V gene's germline CDR1 is DFQATT and CDR2 SNEGSKA (reference sequence). The CDR3 contains 14 residues. CDR3 region: CSASPGTVNSPLHF. The CDR3 DNA follows: TGCAGTGCTAGTCCCGGGACAGTTAATTCACCCCTCCACTTT.

This clonotype was counted only a few times. The V call is TRBV20-1, the J call TRBJ1-2; no reliable D call. The CDR3 runs 14 residues. Germline CDR1 reads DFQATT; CDR2 reads SNEGSKA (reference sequence). V dropped 1 base and J dropped 3 bases, with 12 bases sitting between them. CDR3 loop: CSARGTNSDYGYTF. CDR3 nucleotide sequence: TGCAGTGCTAGAGGAACCAACAGTGACTATGGCTACACCTTC.